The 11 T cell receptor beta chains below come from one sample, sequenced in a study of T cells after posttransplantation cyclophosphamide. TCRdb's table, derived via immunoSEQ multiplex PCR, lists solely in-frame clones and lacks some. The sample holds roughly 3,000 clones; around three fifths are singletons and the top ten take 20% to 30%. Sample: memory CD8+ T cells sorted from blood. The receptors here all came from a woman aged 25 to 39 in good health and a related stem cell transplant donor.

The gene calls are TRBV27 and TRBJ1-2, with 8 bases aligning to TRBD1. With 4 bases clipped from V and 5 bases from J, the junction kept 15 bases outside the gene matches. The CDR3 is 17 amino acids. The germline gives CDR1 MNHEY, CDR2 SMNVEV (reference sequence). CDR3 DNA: TGTGCCAGCAGTTCAACCTCGACAGGGGCCTTGGGGTATGGCTACACCTTC. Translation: CASSSTSTGALGYGYTF.

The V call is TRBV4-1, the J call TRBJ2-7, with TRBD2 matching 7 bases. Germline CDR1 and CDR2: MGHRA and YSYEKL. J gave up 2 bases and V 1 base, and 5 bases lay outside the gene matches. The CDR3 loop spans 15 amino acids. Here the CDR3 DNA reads TGCGCCAGCAGCCAAGGGATCCGGGGGGCCTACGAGCAGTACTTC. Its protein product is CASSQGIRGAYEQYF.

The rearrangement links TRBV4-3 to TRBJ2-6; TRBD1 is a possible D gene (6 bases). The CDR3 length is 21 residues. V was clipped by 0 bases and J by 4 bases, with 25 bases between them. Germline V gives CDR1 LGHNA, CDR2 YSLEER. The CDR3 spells CASSQDWGKDSLFAGANVLTF. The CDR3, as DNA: TGCGCCAGCAGCCAAGATTGGGGCAAGGACAGCCTATTCGCGGGGGCCAACGTCCTGACTTTC.

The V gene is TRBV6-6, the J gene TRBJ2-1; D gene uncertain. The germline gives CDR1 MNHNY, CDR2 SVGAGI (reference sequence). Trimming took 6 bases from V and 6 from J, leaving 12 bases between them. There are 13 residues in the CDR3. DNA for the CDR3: TGTGCCAGCAGATCGAGCGATGGCAATGAGCAGTTCTTC. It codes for CASRSSDGNEQFF.

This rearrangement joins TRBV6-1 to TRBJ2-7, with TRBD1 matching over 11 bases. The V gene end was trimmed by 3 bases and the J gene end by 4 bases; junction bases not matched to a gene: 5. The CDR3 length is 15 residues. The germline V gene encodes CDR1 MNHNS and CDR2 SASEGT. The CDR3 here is CASSEVGTGGYEQYF. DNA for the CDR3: TGTGCCAGCAGTGAGGTAGGGACAGGGGGATACGAGCAGTACTTC.

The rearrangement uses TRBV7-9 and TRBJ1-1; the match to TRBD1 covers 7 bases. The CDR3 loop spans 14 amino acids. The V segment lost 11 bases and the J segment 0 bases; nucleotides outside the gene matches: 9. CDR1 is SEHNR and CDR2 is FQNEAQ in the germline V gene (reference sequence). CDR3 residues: CAGRAGGMNTEAFF. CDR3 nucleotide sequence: TGTGCCGGGCGGGCAGGGGGTATGAACACTGAAGCTTTCTTT. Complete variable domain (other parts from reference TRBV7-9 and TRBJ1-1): DTGVSQNPRHKITKRGQNVTFRCDPISEHNRLYWYRQTLGQGPEFLTYFQNEAQLEKSRLLSDRFSAERPKGSFSTLEIQRTEQGDSAMYLCAGRAGGMNTEAFFGQGTRLTVV.

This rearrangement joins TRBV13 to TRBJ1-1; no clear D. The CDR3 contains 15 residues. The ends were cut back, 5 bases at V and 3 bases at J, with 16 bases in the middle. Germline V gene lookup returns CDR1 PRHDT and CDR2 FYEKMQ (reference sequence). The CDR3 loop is CASSAHGRGYTEAFF. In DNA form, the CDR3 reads TGTGCCAGCAGCGCCCATGGGCGCGGGTACACTGAAGCTTTCTTT.

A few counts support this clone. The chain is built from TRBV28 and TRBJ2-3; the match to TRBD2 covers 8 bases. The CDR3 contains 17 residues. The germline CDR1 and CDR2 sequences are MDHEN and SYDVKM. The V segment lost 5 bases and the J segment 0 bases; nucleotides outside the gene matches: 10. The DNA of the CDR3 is TGTGCCAGCAGTACCCTCGCGGGGGGCTCTAGCACAGATACGCAGTATTTT. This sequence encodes CASSTLAGGSSTDTQYF.

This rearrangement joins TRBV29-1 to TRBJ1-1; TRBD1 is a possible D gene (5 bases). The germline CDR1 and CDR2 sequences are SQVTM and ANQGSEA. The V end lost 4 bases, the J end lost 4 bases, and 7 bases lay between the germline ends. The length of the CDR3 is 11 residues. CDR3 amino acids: CSVAGVTEAFF. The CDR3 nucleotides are TGCAGCGTTGCGGGGGTCACTGAAGCTTTCTTT. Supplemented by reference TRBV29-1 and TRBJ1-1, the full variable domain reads SAVISQKPSRDICQRGTSLTIQCQVDSQVTMMFWYRQQPGQSLTLIATANQGSEATYESGFVIDKFPISRPNLTFSTLTVSNMSPEDSSIYLCSVAGVTEAFFGQGTRLTVV.

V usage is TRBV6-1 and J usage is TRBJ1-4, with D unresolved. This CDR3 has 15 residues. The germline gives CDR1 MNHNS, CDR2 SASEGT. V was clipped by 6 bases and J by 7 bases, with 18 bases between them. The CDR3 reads CASRPREDGGEKLFF. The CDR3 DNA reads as TGTGCCAGCAGGCCCCGGGAAGACGGAGGTGAAAAACTGTTTTTT.

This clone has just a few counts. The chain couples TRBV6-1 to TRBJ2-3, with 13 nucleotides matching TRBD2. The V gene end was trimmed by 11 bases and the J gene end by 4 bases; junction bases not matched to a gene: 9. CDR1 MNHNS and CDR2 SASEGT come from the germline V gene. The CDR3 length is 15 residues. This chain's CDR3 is CAVSPTSGGPDTQYF. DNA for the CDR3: TGTGCCGTATCACCGACTAGCGGGGGGCCAGATACGCAGTATTTT.